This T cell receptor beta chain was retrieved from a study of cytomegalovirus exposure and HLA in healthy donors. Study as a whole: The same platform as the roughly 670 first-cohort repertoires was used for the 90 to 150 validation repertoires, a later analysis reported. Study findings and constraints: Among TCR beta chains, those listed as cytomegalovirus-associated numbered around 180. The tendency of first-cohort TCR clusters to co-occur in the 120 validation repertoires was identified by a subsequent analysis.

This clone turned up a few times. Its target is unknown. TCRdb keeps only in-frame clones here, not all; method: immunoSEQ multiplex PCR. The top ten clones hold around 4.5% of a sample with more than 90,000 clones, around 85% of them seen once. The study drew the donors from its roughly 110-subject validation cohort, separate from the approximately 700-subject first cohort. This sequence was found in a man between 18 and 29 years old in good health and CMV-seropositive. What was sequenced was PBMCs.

This chain's CDR3 is CASSLRTGQHGYTF. The CDR3, as DNA: TGTGCCAGCAGCCTCCGGACAGGACAACATGGCTACACCTTC. The chain couples TRBV5-4 to TRBJ1-2; TRBD1 aligns across 7 bases. Trimming cost V 4 bases and J 6 bases; bases outside gene matches: 9. The CDR3 runs to 14 residues. CDR1 SGHNT and CDR2 YYREEE come from the germline V gene (reference sequence).